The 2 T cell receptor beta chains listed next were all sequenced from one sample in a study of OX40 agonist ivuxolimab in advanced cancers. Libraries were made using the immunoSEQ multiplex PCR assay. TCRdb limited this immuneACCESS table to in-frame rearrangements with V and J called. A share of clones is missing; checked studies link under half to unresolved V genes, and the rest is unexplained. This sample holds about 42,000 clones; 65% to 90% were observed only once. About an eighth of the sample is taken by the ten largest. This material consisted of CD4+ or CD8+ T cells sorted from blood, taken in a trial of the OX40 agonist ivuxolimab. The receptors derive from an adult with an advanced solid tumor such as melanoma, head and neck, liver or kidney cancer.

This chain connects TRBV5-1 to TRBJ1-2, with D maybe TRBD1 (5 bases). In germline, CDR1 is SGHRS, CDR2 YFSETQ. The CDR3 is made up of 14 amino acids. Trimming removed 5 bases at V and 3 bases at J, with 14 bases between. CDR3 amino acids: CASRPILGDYGYTF. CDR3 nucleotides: TGCGCCAGCAGGCCGATTTTGGGGGACTATGGCTACACCTTC.

The CDR3 sequence is CASGTSGSYEQFF. The CDR3 region has the DNA TGTGCCAGTGGGACTAGCGGGAGCTATGAGCAGTTCTTC. The J gene is TRBJ2-1, the V gene TRBV9, with TRBD2 identical over 14 bases. Germline loops: CDR1 SGDLS, CDR2 YYNGEE. This CDR3 comprises 13 residues. V lost 8 bases to trimming and J lost 8 bases; unmatched junction nucleotides: 3.